The text below deals with one T cell receptor beta chain. Its antigen is unknown. This sample stems from a study of T cells in localized non-small cell lung cancer. General study findings and limits: Adjacent lung was found to contain a median approximately 52 of the top 100 tumor clones. Only one tumor region was sequenced, so heterogeneity remains possible. Uninvolved adjacent lung, not tumor, had the highest T cell clonality.

The CDR3 has 15 residues. V gave up 10 bases and J gave up 7 bases, with 22 bases separating them. Germline loops: CDR1 LNHDA, CDR2 SQIVND (reference sequence). Clones were sequenced by immunoSEQ multiplex PCR, and TCRdb holds only the in-frame ones, with some missing. Here the sample spans about 1,300 clones, roughly 25% being singletons. The chain recombines TRBV19 with TRBJ1-4; tentatively, D is TRBD1 (6 bases). This TCR derives from a male donor older than 55 with stage I lung adenocarcinoma. The input for sequencing was normal lung tissue next to the tumor, taken before any cancer treatment. The CDR3 spells CATEGGAWSSEKLFF. The CDR3 DNA follows: TGTGCCACCGAGGGGGGTGCATGGTCCTCTGAAAAACTGTTTTTT. Full variable domain (rest looked up from reference TRBV19 and TRBJ1-4): DGGITQSPKYLFRKEGQNVTLSCEQNLNHDAMYWYRQDPGQGLRLIYYSQIVNDFQKGDIAEGYSVSREKKESFPLTVTSAQKNPTAFYLCATEGGAWSSEKLFFGSGTQLSVL.